The 30 T cell receptor beta chains reported below all come from one sample, sequenced in a study of blood T cell repertoires in COVID-19. Only in-frame clones appear in the TCRdb table, and some are missing; sequencing was by immunoSEQ multiplex PCR. The sample includes fewer than 75,000 clones, around 79% of them seen just once. The sequencing input was peripheral blood. These receptors came from a man aged 60 to 69 with acute or convalescent COVID-19.

This rearrangement joins TRBV4-1 to TRBJ2-3; unclear D gene. V was pared by 1 base and J by 5 bases, with 7 bases between. The germline CDR1 and CDR2 sequences are MGHRA and YSYEKL. This CDR3 comprises 13 residues. The CDR3, as DNA: TGCGCCAGCAGCCAAGGAGCTATAGATACGCAGTATTTT. The encoded protein is CASSQGAIDTQYF.

The chain combines TRBV27 with TRBJ1-6; D is undetermined. Trimming stripped 9 bases from V and 7 bases from J, with 13 bases between. CDR3 size: 13 residues. From germline, CDR1 is MNHEY and CDR2 SMNVEV (reference sequence). The CDR3 sequence is CASAPTGNSPLHF. CDR3 coding DNA: TGTGCCAGTGCGCCTACGGGAAATTCACCCCTCCACTTT.

The chain combines TRBV7-8 with TRBJ1-6; tentative D call: TRBD1 (5 bases). V was trimmed by 1 base and J by 9 bases, leaving 10 bases between them. This CDR3 has 14 amino acids. Germline lookup yields CDR1 SGHVS and CDR2 FQNEAQ. The CDR3 nucleotides read TGTGCCAGCAGCTTAGGCGGTCAGGGTTCACCCCTCCACTTT. It is translated as CASSLGGQGSPLHF.

This clone was counted once. The chain is built from TRBV14 and TRBJ1-6; no clear D. V lost 3 bases and J lost 8, with 8 bases in between. From germline, CDR1 is SGHDN and CDR2 FVKESK. This CDR3 spans 13 amino acids. The CDR3 DNA reads as TGTGCCAGCAGCCAGTCGAGGGATTCACCCCTCCACTTT. Encoded protein: CASSQSRDSPLHF.

V gene TRBV10-3 combines with J gene TRBJ1-5, with D possibly TRBD1 on 6 matching bases. The ends were cut back, 7 bases at V and 7 bases at J, with 14 bases in the middle. Germline V gene lookup returns CDR1 ENHRY and CDR2 SYGVKD. The CDR3 extends over 13 amino acids. The CDR3 DNA reads TGTGCCATCAAACAGGGTTTGGGACAGCCCCAGCATTTT. Encoded protein: CAIKQGLGQPQHF.

The chain employs TRBV7-3 and TRBJ2-1; D gene ambiguous. Germline CDR1 and CDR2: SGHTA and FQGTGA. The CDR3 has 15 amino acids. Trimming stripped 4 bases from V and 0 bases from J, with 10 bases between. CDR3 sequence (DNA): TGTGCCAGCAGCTCCAACCCGAGCTCCTACAATGAGCAGTTCTTC. Protein sequence: CASSSNPSSYNEQFF.

The V call is TRBV30, the J call TRBJ1-6; TRBD1 agrees at 9 bases. The CDR3 totals 13 residues. With 8 bases clipped from V and 8 bases from J, the junction kept 7 bases outside the gene matches. Per the germline V gene, CDR1 is GTSNPN and CDR2 is SVGIG (reference sequence). The CDR3 DNA follows: TGTGCCAAACGCCGACAGGGGGATTCACCCCTCCACTTT. Its translation: CAKRRQGDSPLHF.

The rearrangement joins TRBV5-1 to TRBJ1-6; D is uncertain. This CDR3 comprises 14 residues. Germline V lookup: CDR1 SGHRS, CDR2 YFSETQ. The ends were cut back, 0 bases at V and 9 bases at J, with 10 bases in the middle. The CDR3 region has the DNA TGCGCCAGCAGCTTGGAAAGAGAGGTTTCACCCCTCCACTTT. Amino acids: CASSLEREVSPLHF.

The V call is TRBV5-1, the J call TRBJ1-4; D is perhaps TRBD1 (5 bases). The CDR3 length is 13 residues. Trimming removed 0 bases at V and 10 bases at J, with 10 bases between. Looked up from germline, CDR1 is SGHRS and CDR2 is YFSETQ. CDR3 region: CASSLGPGGKLFF. CDR3 bases: TGCGCCAGCAGCTTGGGACCGGGGGGAAAACTGTTTTTT.

About this clone: Other DNA sequences in this specimen translate into the identical CDR3. The V and J genes are TRBV4-1 and TRBJ1-5; no clear D. CDR1 and CDR2 from the germline V gene are MGHRA and YSYEKL. Trimming pared 0 bases from V and 7 bases from J, leaving 10 bases between. The CDR3 has 14 residues. CDR3 sequence: CASSQEGPGQPQHF. The CDR3 nucleotides are TGCGCCAGCAGCCAAGAAGGCCCAGGCCAGCCCCAGCATTTT.

This chain joins TRBV6-2 or TRBV6-3 and TRBJ1-5; tentatively, D is TRBD1 (6 bases). Trimming stripped 5 bases from V and 7 bases from J, with 12 bases between. Germline CDR1 reads MNHEY; CDR2 reads SVGEGT. The CDR3 is 13 residues long. CDR3 in DNA: TGTGCCAGCAGTCCAGGGGCAGAACAGCCCCAGCATTTT. Amino acid sequence: CASSPGAEQPQHF.

The chain has TRBV5-1 and TRBJ1-4; no clear D. Germline values: CDR1 SGHRS, CDR2 YFSETQ. Trimming left V 2 bases short and J 8 bases short, with 19 bases between. This CDR3 spans 16 amino acids. The CDR3 sequence is CASSFRSQREDEKLFF. CDR3 sequence (DNA): TGCGCCAGCAGCTTCCGCTCACAGCGGGAGGACGAAAAACTGTTTTTT. The full variable domain, with the rest looked up from reference TRBV5-1 and TRBJ1-4, is KAGVTQTPRYLIKTRGQQVTLSCSPISGHRSVSWYQQTPGQGLQFLFEYFSETQRNKGNFPGRFSGRQFSNSRSEMNVSTLELGDSALYLCASSFRSQREDEKLFFGSGTQLSVL.

The chain uses TRBV5-6 and TRBJ1-2; D is uncertain. Trimming took 0 bases from V and 6 from J, leaving 9 bases between them. CDR1 and CDR2 (germline): SGHDT, YYEEEE. There are 13 residues in the CDR3. The CDR3 nucleotides are TGTGCCAGCAGCTTGGGGCAGAGGAATGGCTACACCTTC. This codes for CASSLGQRNGYTF.

The chain combines TRBV7-2 with TRBJ1-1; 7 nucleotides line up with TRBD1. J was trimmed by 7 bases and V by 5 bases; bases with no gene match: 10. There are 14 residues in the CDR3. Germline V CDR1 and CDR2: SGHTA, FQGNSA. CDR3 in DNA: TGTGCCAGCAGCGGACAGGCGGGCCCAGTTGAAGCTTTCTTT. Translated: CASSGQAGPVEAFF.

In this sample, this clone turned up once. The chain has TRBV19 and TRBJ2-1; TRBD2 agrees at 9 bases. Germline V gene sequence: CDR1 LNHDA, CDR2 SQIVND (reference sequence). V lost 5 bases and J lost 8; bases outside the gene matches: 10. CDR3 length: 15 residues. CDR3 region: CASSLSGGRSHEQFF. The CDR3 DNA reads as TGTGCCAGTAGTCTTAGCGGGGGCAGGTCCCATGAGCAGTTCTTC.

This CDR3 reads CAISDFDSLLNYGYTF. In DNA, the CDR3 is TGTGCCATCAGTGATTTCGACAGCCTTCTTAACTATGGCTACACCTTC. V and J are TRBV10-3 and TRBJ1-2; possible D gene TRBD1, 5 bases. Germline V gene lookup returns CDR1 ENHRY and CDR2 SYGVKD. This CDR3 region has 16 residues. Trimming cost V 3 bases and J 1 base, with 15 bases left between them.

V usage is TRBV25-1 and J usage is TRBJ1-1; no reliable D call. The ends were cut back, 3 bases at V and 1 base at J, with 12 bases in the middle. The CDR3 consists of 15 residues. Germline loops: CDR1 MGHDK, CDR2 SYGVNS. The CDR3, as DNA: TGTGCCAGCAGTGATCCTCAGGTCTCGAACACTGAAGCTTTCTTT. Translated: CASSDPQVSNTEAFF.

The V and J genes are TRBV7-2 and TRBJ1-1; 8 nucleotides match TRBD1. After removal of 1 base from V and 4 bases from J, the junction contained 8 bases not matched to a gene. The CDR3 length is 16 residues. Per the germline V gene, CDR1 is SGHTA and CDR2 is FQGNSA. The CDR3 is CASSLDSDRGGTEAFF. DNA of the CDR3: TGTGCCAGCAGCTTAGATAGCGACAGGGGCGGCACTGAAGCTTTCTTT.

V usage is TRBV15 and J usage is TRBJ1-6; no clear D gene. V was shortened by 5 bases and J by 7 bases, with 15 bases between the two germline ends. Germline V gene sequence: CDR1 LNHNV, CDR2 YYDKDF (reference sequence). The CDR3 consists of 15 residues. CDR3 sequence: CATSPRKAGNSPLHF. The CDR3 coding sequence is TGTGCCACCAGCCCGCGAAAAGCGGGAAATTCACCCCTCCACTTT.

Here the CDR3 reads CASSTGQGREKLFF. The CDR3 DNA is TGTGCCAGCAGTACGGGACAGGGTAGGGAAAAACTGTTTTTT. This chain connects TRBV6-5 to TRBJ1-4; 9 positions agree with TRBD1. The CDR3 covers 14 residues. V was pared by 5 bases and J by 8 bases, with 6 bases of the junction left unmatched. Germline V CDR1 and CDR2: MNHEY, SVGAGI.

The gene calls are TRBV6-5 and TRBJ1-2; a possible D gene is TRBD1 (5 bases). CDR1 is MNHEY and CDR2 is SVGAGI in the germline V gene. Deletions cut 7 bases from V and 5 bases from J, with 14 bases between. The CDR3 covers 13 residues. The CDR3 nucleotides are TGTGCCAGCACCTTGACAGCGGGGTATGGCTACACCTTC. Translating it yields CASTLTAGYGYTF.

This chain connects TRBV14 to TRBJ2-5; 9 bases agree with TRBD2. Germline lookup yields CDR1 SGHDN and CDR2 FVKESK. V was pared by 4 bases and J by 4 bases, with 4 bases of the junction left unmatched. The CDR3 loop spans 14 amino acids. The CDR3 DNA reads TGTGCCAGCAGCCGATTTAGCGGGGGAGAGACCCAGTACTTC. Its protein is CASSRFSGGETQYF.

The chain employs TRBV4-2 and TRBJ2-1, with 11 positions matching TRBD1. The CDR3 has 16 amino acids. V was clipped by 1 base and J by 6 bases; unmatched bases: 5. Germline lookup yields CDR1 LGHNA and CDR2 YNFKEQ. The CDR3, as DNA: TGTGCCAGCAGCCAAGGGGACAGGGGGAGAACCAATGAGCAGTTCTTC. Translating gives CASSQGDRGRTNEQFF.

There are a few counts of this clone. The J gene is TRBJ1-2, the V gene TRBV7-8; D remains unclear. Trimming removed 0 bases from V and 4 bases from J, with 9 bases in between. Germline V gene lookup returns CDR1 SGHVS and CDR2 FQNEAQ. The length of the CDR3 is 14 residues. The CDR3 bases are TGTGCCAGCAGCTTAGCGACATCCCCCTATGGCTACACCTTC. It is translated as CASSLATSPYGYTF. Complete variable domain (other parts from reference TRBV7-8 and TRBJ1-2): GAGVSQSPRYKVAKRGQDVALRCDPISGHVSLFWYQQALGQGPEFLTYFQNEAQLDKSGLPSDRFFAERPEGSVSTLKIQRTQQEDSAVYLCASSLATSPYGYTFGSGTRLTVV.

The rearrangement links TRBV5-1 to TRBJ2-3; 9 nucleotides align to TRBD2. Trimming removed 4 bases from V and 5 bases from J; junction bases left unmatched: 5. The CDR3 consists of 14 residues. Germline V lookup: CDR1 SGHRS, CDR2 YFSETQ. CDR3 sequence: CASSAAGGEDTQYF. The DNA of the CDR3 is TGCGCCAGCAGCGCGGCGGGGGGGGAAGATACGCAGTATTTT.

V and J are TRBV6-5 and TRBJ2-3, with D unclear. The germline gives CDR1 MNHEY, CDR2 SVGAGI. V gave up 7 bases and J gave up 2 bases, with 13 bases separating them. The CDR3 sequence is 14 residues long. The CDR3 loop reads CASMELLFTDTQYF. CDR3 nucleotide sequence: TGTGCCAGCATGGAGCTCCTCTTCACAGATACGCAGTATTTT.

The V gene is TRBV5-1, the J gene TRBJ2-7, with 9 bases lining up with TRBD1. CDR1 is SGHRS, CDR2 YFSETQ, per germline. Losses at the gene ends were 5 bases for V and 5 bases for J; bases not matched to a gene: 5. CDR3 length: 13 residues. CDR3 bases: TGCGCCAGCAGGGGACAGGGCGGTAACGAGCAGTACTTC. It is translated as CASRGQGGNEQYF.

This clone occurred once. The chain combines TRBV5-1 with TRBJ2-7, with 8 bases identical to TRBD1. In germline, CDR1 is SGHRS, CDR2 YFSETQ. The CDR3 is 15 amino acids. Germline trimming cut 3 bases from V and 3 bases from J; bases unmatched to any gene: 8. This CDR3 reads CASSSGQVSLYEQYF. CDR3 sequence (DNA): TGCGCCAGCAGCTCGGGACAGGTGTCACTCTACGAGCAGTACTTC.

Only one count was recorded for this clone. The gene calls are TRBV5-4 and TRBJ1-2; D is undetermined. This CDR3 has 14 residues. V shed 1 base and J shed 3 bases, with 10 bases lying between them. CDR1 is SGHNT, CDR2 YYREEE, per germline (reference sequence). CDR3 region: CASSLPGKDYGYTF. CDR3 nucleotide sequence: TGTGCCAGCAGCTTGCCGGGGAAAGACTATGGCTACACCTTC.

This clone has more than one count but fewer than ten. V usage is TRBV10-3 and J usage is TRBJ1-2, with 9 bases fitting TRBD1. CDR3 size: 16 residues. Germline assignment: CDR1 ENHRY and CDR2 SYGVKD. V lost 6 bases to trimming and J lost 3 bases; unmatched junction nucleotides: 11. The DNA for the CDR3 is TGTGCCATCAGGCCGGGACAGGGAAATAGCGACTATGGCTACACCTTC. Translated: CAIRPGQGNSDYGYTF.